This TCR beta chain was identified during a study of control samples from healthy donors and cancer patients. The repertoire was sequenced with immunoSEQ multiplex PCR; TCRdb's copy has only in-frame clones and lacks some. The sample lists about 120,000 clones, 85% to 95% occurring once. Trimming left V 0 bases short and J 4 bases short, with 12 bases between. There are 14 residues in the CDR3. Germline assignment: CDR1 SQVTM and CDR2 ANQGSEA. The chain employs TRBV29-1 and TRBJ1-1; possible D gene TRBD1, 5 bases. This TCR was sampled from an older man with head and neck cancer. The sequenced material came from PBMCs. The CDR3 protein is CSVEDGMGGTEAFF. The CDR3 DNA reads TGCAGCGTTGAAGATGGGATGGGGGGCACTGAAGCTTTCTTT.